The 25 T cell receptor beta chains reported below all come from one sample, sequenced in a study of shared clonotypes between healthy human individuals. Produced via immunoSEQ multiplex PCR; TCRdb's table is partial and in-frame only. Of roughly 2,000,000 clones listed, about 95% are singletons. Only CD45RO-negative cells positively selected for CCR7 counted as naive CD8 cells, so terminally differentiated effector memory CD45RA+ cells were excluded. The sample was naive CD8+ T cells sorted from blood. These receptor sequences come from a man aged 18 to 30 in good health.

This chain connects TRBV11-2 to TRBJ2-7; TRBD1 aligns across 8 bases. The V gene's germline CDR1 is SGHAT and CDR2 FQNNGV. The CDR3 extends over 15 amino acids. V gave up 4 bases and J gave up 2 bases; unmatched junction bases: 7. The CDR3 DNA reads TGTGCCAGCAGCTCGCCCCGGGACAGGACCTACGAGCAGTACTTC. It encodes CASSSPRDRTYEQYF.

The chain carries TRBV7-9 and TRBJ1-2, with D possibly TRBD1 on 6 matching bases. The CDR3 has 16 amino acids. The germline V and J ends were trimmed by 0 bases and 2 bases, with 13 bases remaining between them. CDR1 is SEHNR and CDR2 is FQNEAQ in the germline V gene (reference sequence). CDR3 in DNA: TGTGCCAGCAGCTTAGCGGGACAATCATCAAACTATGGCTACACCTTC. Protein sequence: CASSLAGQSSNYGYTF.

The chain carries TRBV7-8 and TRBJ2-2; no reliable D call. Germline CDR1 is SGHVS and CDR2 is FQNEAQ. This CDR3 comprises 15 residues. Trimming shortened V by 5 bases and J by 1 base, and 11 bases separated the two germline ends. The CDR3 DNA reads TGTGCCAGCAGCCAGCTGGACGGGAACACCGGGGAGCTGTTTTTT. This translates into CASSQLDGNTGELFF.

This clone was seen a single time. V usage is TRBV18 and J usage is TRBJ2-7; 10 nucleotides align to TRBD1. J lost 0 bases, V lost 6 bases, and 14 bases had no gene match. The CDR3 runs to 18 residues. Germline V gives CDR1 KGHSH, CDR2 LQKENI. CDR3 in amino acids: CASSRGTGALRSSYEQYF. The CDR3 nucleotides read TGTGCCAGCTCCCGAGGGACAGGGGCGCTGAGGAGCTCCTACGAGCAGTACTTC. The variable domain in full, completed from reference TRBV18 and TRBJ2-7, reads NAGVMQNPRHLVRRRGQEARLRCSPMKGHSHVYWYRQLPEEGLKFMVYLQKENIIDESGMPKERFSAEFPKEGPSILRIQQVVRGDSAAYFCASSRGTGALRSSYEQYFGPGTRLTVT.

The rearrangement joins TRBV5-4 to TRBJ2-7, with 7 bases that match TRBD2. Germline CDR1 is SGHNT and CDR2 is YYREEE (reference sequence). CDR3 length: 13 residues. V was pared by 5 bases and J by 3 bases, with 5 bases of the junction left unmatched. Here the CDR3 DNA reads TGTGCCAGCAGGCCAGCGGGGAGCTACGAGCAGTACTTC. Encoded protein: CASRPAGSYEQYF.

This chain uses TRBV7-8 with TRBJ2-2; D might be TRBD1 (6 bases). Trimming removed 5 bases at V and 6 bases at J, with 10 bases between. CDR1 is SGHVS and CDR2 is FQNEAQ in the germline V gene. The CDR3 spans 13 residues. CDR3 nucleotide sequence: TGTGCCAGCAGCGGAGAGGGGGCCGGGGAGCTGTTTTTT. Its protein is CASSGEGAGELFF.

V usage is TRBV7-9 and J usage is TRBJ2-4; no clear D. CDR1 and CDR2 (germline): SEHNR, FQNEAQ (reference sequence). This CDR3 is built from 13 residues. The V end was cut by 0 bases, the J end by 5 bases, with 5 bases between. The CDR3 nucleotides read TGTGCCAGCAGCTTAGCACAGCAAAACATTCAGTACTTC. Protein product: CASSLAQQNIQYF. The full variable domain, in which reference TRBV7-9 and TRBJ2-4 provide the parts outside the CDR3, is DTGVSQNPRHKITKRGQNVTFRCDPISEHNRLYWYRQTLGQGPEFLTYFQNEAQLEKSRLLSDRFSAERPKGSFSTLEIQRTEQGDSAMYLCASSLAQQNIQYFGAGTRLSVL.

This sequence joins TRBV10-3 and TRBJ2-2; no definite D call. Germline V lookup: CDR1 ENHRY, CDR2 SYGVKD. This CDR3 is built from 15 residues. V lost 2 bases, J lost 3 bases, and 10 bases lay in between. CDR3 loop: CAISEILAYTGELFF. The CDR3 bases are TGTGCCATCAGTGAGATCTTGGCCTACACCGGGGAGCTGTTTTTT.

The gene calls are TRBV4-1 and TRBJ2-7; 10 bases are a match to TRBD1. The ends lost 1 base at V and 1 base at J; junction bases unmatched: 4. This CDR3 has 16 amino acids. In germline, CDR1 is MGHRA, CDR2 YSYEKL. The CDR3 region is CASSQVLGQGSYEQYF. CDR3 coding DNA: TGCGCCAGCAGCCAAGTTTTGGGACAGGGGTCCTACGAGCAGTACTTC.

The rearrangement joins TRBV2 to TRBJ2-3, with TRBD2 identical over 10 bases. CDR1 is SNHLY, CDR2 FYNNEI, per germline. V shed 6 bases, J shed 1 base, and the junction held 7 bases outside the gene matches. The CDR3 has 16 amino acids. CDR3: CASSGVAGGGTDTQYF. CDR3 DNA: TGTGCCAGCAGCGGAGTAGCGGGGGGCGGCACAGATACGCAGTATTTT.

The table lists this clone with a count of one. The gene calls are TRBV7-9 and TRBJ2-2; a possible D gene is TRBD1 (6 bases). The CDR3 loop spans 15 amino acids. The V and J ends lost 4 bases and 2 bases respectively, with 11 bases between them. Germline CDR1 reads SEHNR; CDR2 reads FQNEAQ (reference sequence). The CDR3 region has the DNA TGTGCCAGCAGCTCCCACAGGGCCAACACCGGGGAGCTGTTTTTT. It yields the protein CASSSHRANTGELFF.

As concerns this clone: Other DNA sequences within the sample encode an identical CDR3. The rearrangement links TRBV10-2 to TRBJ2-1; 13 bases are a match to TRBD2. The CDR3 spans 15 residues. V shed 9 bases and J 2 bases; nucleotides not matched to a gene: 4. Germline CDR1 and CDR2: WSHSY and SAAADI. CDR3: CASRTSGSTYNEQFF. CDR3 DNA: TGCGCCAGTAGGACTAGCGGGAGTACCTACAATGAGCAGTTCTTC.

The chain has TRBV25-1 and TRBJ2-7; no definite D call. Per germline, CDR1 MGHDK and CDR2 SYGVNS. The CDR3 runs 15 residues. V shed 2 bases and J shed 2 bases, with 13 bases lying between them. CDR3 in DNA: TGTGCCAGCAGTGAAACAAGGCTGAGTACCTACGAGCAGTACTTC. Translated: CASSETRLSTYEQYF.

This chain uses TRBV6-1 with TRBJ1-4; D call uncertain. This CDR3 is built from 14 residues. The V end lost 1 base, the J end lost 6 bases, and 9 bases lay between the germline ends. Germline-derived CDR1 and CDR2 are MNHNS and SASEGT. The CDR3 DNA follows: TGTGCCAGCAGTGAAGGCGGTGCTTATGAAAAACTGTTTTTT. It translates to CASSEGGAYEKLFF.

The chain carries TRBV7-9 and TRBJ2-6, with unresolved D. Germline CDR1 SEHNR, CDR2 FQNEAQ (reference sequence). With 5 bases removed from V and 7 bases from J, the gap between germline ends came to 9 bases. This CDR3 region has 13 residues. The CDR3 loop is CASSPQRANVLTF. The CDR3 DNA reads TGTGCCAGCAGCCCCCAACGTGCCAACGTCCTGACTTTC.

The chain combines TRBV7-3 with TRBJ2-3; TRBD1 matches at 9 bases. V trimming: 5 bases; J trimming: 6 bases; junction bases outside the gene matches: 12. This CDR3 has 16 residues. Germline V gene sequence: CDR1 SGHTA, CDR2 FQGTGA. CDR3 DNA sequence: TGTGCCAGCAGCCCCCTACAGGGGGCGCCCCCCGATACGCAGTATTTT. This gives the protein CASSPLQGAPPDTQYF.

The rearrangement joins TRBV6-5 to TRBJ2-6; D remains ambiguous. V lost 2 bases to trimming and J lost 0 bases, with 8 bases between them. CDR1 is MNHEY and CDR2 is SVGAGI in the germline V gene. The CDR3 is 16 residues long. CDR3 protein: CASSYGPASGANVLTF. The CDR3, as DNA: TGTGCCAGCAGTTACGGACCGGCCTCTGGGGCCAACGTCCTGACTTTC.

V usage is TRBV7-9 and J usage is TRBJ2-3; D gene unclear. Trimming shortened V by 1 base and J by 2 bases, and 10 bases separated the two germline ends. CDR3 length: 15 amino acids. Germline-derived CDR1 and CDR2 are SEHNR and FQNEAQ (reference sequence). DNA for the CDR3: TGTGCCAGCAGCTTAGGACTTGCTAACACAGATACGCAGTATTTT. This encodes CASSLGLANTDTQYF.

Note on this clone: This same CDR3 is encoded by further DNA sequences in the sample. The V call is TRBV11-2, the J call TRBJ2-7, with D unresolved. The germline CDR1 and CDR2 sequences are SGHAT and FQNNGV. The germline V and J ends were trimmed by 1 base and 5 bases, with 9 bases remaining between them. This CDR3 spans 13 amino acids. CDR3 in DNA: TGTGCCAGCAGCTTAGTAGGACCTAACGAGCAGTACTTC. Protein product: CASSLVGPNEQYF.

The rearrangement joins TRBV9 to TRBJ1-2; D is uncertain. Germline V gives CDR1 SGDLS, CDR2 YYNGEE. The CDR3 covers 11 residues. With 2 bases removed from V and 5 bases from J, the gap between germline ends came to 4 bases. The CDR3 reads CASSVSYGYTF. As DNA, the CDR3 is TGTGCCAGCAGCGTTTCTTATGGCTACACCTTC.

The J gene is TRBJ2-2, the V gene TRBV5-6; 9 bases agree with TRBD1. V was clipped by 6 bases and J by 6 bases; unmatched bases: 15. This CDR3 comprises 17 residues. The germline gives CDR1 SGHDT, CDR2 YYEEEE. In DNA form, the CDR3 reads TGTGCCAGCAACCTTGGTAGTGGACAGGGGTGGGCCGGGGAGCTGTTTTTT. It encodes CASNLGSGQGWAGELFF.

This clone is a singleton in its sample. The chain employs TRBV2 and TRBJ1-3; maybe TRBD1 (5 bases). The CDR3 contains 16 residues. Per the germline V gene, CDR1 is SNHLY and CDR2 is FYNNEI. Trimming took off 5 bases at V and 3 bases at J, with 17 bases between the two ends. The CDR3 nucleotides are TGTGCCAGCAGTCTTATCCAGGGAGTTCGTGGAAACACCATATATTTT. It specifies CASSLIQGVRGNTIYF.

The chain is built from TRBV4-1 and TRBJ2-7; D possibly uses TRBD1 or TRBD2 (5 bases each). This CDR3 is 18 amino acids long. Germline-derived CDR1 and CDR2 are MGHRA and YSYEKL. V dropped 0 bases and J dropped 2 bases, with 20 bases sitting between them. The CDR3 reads CASSQDHWGKIGAYEQYF. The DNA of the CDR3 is TGCGCCAGCAGCCAAGATCACTGGGGGAAGATTGGTGCCTACGAGCAGTACTTC.

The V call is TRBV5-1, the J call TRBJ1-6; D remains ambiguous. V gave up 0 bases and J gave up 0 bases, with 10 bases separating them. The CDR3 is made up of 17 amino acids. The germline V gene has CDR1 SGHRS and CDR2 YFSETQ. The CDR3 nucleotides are TGCGCCAGCAGCTTGGTGGGCCTAGACTCCTATAATTCACCCCTCCACTTT. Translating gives CASSLVGLDSYNSPLHF.

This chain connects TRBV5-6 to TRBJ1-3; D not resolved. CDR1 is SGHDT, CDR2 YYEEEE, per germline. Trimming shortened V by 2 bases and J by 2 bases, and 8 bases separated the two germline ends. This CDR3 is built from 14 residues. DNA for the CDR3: TGTGCCAGCAGCTTAGGTATGGCTGGAAACACCATATATTTT. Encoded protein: CASSLGMAGNTIYF.